The T cell receptor (beta chain) described here comes from a study of blood T cell repertoires in COVID-19. Study-wide context: The samples span acute and convalescent COVID-19 from the United States, Italy and Spain. PBMCs, B-cell-depleted T cells, or T cells were the source of the cDNA or gDNA that made up the material.

Clones were read by immunoSEQ multiplex PCR, and TCRdb kept only the in-frame ones, dropping some. The sample lists 300,000 to 350,000 clones; around 87% were seen once. The source of this sequence is a woman in her 40s with COVID-19, enrolled during active disease. The sequencing input was peripheral blood.

The DNA for the CDR3 is TGCGCCAGCAGCTTGGTCGGCTCTCGGAGCTCTGGAAACACCATATATTTT. This codes for CASSLVGSRSSGNTIYF. J is TRBJ1-3 and V is TRBV5-1; D gene ambiguous. The CDR3 runs to 17 residues. The V gene's germline CDR1 is SGHRS and CDR2 YFSETQ. V lost 0 bases, J lost 0 bases, and 13 bases lay in between.